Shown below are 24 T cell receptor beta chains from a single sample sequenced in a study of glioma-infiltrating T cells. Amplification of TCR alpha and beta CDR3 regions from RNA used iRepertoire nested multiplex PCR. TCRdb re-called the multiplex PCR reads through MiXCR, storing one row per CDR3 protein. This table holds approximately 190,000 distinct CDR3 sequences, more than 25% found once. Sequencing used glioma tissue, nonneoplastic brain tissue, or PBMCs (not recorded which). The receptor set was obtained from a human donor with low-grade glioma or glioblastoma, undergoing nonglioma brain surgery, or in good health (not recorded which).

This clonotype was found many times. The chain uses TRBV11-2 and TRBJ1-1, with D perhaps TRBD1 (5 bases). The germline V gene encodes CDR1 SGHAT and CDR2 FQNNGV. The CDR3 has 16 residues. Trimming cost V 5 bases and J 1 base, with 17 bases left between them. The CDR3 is CASSPIKGEKNTEAFF. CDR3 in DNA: TGTGCCAGCAGCCCTATCAAAGGGGAGAAGAACACTGAAGCTTTCTTT.

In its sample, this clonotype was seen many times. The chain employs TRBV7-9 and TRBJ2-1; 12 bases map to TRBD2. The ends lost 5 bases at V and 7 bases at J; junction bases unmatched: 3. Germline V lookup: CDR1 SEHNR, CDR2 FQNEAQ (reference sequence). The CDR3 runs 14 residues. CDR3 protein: CASSIGTSGNEQFF. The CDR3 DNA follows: TGTGCCAGCAGCATCGGGACTAGCGGGAATGAGCAGTTCTTC.

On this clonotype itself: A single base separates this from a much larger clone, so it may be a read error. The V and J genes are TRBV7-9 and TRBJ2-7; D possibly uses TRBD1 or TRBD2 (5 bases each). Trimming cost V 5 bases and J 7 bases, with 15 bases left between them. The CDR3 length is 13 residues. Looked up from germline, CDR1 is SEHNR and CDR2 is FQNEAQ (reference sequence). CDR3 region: CASSPGAYNEQYF. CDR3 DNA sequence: TGTGCCAGCAGCCCCGGGGCCTACAATGAGCAGTACTTC. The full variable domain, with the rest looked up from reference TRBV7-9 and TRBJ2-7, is DTGVSQNPRHKITKRGQNVTFRCDPISEHNRLYWYRQTLGQGPEFLTYFQNEAQLEKSRLLSDRFSAERPKGSFSTLEIQRTEQGDSAMYLCASSPGAYNEQYFGPGTRLTVT.

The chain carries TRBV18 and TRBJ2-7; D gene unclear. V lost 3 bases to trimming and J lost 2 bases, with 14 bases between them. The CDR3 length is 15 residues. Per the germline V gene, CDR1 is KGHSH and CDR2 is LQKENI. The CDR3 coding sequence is TGTGCCAGCTCACCTCTATCCGGGTCCACCTACGAGCAGTACTTC. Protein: CASSPLSGSTYEQYF.

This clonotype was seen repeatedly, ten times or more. CDR3 sequence (DNA): TGCAGTGCTATTTGGGACAGACAAGAGACCCAGTACTTC. As protein: CSAIWDRQETQYF. This sequence joins TRBV20-1 and TRBJ2-5; TRBD1 matches 7 bases. The CDR3 runs to 13 residues. Germline V CDR1 and CDR2: DFQATT, SNEGSKA (reference sequence). The junction had 4 bases not matched to a gene; V was cut back by 4 bases and J by 2 bases.

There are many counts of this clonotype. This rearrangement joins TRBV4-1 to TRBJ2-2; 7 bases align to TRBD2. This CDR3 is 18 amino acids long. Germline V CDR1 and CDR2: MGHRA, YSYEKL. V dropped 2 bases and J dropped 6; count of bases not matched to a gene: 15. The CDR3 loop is CASSQSPPTSLSPGELFF. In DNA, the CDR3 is TGCGCCAGCAGCCAATCCCCTCCGACTAGCCTTTCCCCCGGGGAGCTGTTTTTT.

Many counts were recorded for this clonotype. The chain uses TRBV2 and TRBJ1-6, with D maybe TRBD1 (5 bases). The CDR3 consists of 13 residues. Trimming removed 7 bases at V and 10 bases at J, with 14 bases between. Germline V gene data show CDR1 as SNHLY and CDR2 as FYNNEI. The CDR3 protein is CASNQGLESPLHF. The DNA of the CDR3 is TGTGCCAGCAACCAGGGATTGGAATCACCCCTCCACTTT.

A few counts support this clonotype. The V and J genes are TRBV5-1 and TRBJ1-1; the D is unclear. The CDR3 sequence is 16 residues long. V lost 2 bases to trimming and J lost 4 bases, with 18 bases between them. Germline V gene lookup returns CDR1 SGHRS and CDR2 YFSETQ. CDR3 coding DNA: TGCGCCAGCAGCTTAAAGACAAATCTGGACGGCACTGAAGCTTTCTTT. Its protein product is CASSLKTNLDGTEAFF.

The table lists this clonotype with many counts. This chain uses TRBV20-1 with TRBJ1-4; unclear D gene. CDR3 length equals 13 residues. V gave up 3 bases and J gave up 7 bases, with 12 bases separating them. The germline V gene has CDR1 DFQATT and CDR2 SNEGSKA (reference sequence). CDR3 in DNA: TGCAGTGCTAGTAAGAGGGAAATTGAAAAACTGTTTTTT. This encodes CSASKREIEKLFF.

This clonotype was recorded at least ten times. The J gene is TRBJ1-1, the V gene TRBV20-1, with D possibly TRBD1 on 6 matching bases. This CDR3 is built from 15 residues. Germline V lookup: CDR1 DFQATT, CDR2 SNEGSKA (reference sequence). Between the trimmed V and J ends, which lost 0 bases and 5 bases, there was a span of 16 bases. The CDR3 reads CSARDGTKIRTEAFF. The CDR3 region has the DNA TGCAGTGCTAGAGATGGGACAAAGATTAGGACTGAAGCTTTCTTT.

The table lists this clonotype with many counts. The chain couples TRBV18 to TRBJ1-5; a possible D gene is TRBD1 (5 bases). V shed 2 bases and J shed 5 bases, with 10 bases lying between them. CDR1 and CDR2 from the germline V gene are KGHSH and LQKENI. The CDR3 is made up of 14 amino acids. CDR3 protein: CASSPTDTYQPQHF. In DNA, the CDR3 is TGTGCCAGCTCACCAACGGACACTTATCAGCCCCAGCATTTT.

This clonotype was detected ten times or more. CDR3 coding DNA: TGCGCCAGCAGCCAAGATTGGAAGGGCTACAATGAGCAGTTCTTC. As protein: CASSQDWKGYNEQFF. The chain has TRBV4-1 and TRBJ2-1; no definite D call. Germline loops: CDR1 MGHRA, CDR2 YSYEKL. The CDR3 totals 15 residues. V lost 0 bases and J 3 bases, leaving 9 bases between the germline ends.

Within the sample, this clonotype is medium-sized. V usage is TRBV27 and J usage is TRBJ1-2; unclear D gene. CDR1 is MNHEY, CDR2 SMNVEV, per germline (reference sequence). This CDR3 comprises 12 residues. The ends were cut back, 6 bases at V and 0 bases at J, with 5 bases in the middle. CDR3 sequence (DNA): TGTGCCAGCAGGGGAGCTAACTATGGCTACACCTTC. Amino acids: CASRGANYGYTF.

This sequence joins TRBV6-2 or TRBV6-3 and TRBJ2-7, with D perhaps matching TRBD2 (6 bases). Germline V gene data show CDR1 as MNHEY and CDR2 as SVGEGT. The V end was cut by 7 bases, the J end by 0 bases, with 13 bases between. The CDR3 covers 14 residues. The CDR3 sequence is CASKPGLDSYEQYF. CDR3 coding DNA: TGTGCCAGCAAACCGGGACTTGACTCCTACGAGCAGTACTTC.

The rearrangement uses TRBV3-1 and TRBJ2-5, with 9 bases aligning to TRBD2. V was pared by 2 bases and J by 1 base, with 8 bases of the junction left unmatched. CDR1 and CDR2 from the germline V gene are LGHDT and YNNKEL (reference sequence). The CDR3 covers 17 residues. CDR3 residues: CASSQTAPSGVQETQYF. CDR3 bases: TGTGCCAGCAGCCAAACGGCGCCTAGCGGGGTCCAAGAGACCCAGTACTTC.

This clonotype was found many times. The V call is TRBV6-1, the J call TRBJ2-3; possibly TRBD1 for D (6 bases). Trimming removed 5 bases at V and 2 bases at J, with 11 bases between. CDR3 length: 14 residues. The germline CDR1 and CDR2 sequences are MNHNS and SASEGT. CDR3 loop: CASSRDISTDTQYF. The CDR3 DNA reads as TGTGCCAGCAGTCGGGACATATCCACAGATACGCAGTATTTT.

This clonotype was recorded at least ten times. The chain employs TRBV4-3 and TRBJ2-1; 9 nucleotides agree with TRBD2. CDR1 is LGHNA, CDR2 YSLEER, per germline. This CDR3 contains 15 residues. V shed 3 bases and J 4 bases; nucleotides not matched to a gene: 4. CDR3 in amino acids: CASSQSTSGYNEQFF. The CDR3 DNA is TGCGCCAGCAGCCAGTCGACTAGCGGATACAATGAGCAGTTCTTC.

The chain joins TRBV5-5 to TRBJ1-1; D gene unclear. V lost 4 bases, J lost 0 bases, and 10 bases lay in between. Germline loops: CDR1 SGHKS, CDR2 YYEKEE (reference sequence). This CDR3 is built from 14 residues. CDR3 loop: CASSGGRVNTEAFF. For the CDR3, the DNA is TGTGCCAGCAGCGGAGGACGGGTGAACACTGAAGCTTTCTTT.

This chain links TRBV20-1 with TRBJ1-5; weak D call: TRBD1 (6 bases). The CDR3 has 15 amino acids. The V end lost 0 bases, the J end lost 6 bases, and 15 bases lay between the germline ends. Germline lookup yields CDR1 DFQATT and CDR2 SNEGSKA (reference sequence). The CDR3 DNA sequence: TGCAGTGCTAGAGATGCAGGGGATGGCAGTCAGCCCCAGCATTTT. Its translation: CSARDAGDGSQPQHF.

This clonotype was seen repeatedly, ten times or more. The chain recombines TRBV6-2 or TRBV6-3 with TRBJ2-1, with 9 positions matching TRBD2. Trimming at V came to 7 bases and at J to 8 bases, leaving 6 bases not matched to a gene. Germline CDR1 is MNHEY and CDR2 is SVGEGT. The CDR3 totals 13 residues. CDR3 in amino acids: CASMASGKYEQFF. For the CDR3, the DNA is TGTGCCAGCATGGCTAGCGGGAAGTATGAGCAGTTCTTC.

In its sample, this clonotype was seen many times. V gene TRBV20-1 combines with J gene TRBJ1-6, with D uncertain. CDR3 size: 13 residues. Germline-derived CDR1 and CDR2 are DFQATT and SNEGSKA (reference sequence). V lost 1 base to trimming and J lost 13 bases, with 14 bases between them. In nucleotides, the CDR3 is TGCAGTGCTAGAGTTGGCAGCAGCGGTCCCCTCCACTTT. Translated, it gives CSARVGSSGPLHF.

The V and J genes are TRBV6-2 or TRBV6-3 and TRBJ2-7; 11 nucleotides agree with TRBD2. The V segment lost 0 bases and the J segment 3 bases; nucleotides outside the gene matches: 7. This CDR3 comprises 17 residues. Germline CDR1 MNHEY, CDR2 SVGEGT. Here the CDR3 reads CASSYSELAGVSYEQYF. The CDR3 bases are TGTGCCAGCAGTTACTCCGAACTAGCGGGAGTCAGCTACGAGCAGTACTTC.

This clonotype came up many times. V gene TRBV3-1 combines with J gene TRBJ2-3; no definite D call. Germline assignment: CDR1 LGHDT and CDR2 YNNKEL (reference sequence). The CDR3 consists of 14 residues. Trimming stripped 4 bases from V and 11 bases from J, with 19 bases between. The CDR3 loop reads CASSPSADAVGQYF. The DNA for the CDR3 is TGTGCCAGCAGCCCGTCTGCCGACGCCGTAGGGCAGTATTTT.

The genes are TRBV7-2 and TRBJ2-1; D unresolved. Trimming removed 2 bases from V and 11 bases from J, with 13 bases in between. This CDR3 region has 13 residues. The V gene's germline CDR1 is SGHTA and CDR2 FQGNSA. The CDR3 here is CASSLSLPYKQFF. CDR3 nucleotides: TGTGCCAGCAGCTTAAGCCTACCCTATAAGCAGTTCTTC.